This TCR beta chain is drawn from a study of siplizumab effects on memory and regulatory T cells. Whole-study findings and limits: A significant reduction in alloreactive sequences traceable to unstimulated CD4+ memory cells was produced by siplizumab. For mappable alloreactive CD4+ clones, the mean Treg-derived fraction was 68.8% with siplizumab and roughly 25% in controls. The majority of clones, roughly 75-97% of proliferating CD4+ or CD8+ clones, lacked an assignable naive or memory phenotype.

This CDR3 is 17 amino acids long. Germline CDR1 MGHRA, CDR2 YSYEKL. About this clone itself: Its antigen is still unknown.

Sequenced by immunoSEQ multiplex PCR; TCRdb stores in-frame clones only, minus some. The table records approximately 100,000 clones, approximately 94% of them present only once. The source is a human donor in good health. Sequencing was carried out using Tregs sorted from blood. This chain links TRBV4-1 with TRBJ2-5; TRBD1 might be the D (6 bases). Near its end, the DNA agrees better with TRBJ2-7, so the J call may be wrong. As DNA, the CDR3 is TGCGCCAGCAGCCAAGATGGAGGACAGAAAATCTCCTACGAGCAGTACTTC. Its translation is CASSQDGGQKISYEQYF.